Listed below are T cell receptor beta chains from one sample, sequenced in a study of shared T cell receptors in the human thymus. The assay was immunoSEQ multiplex PCR, and TCRdb's table has in-frame clones only and misses some. The sample lists under 850,000 clones, 70% to 90% seen once, with 0.0095% to 0.012% in the top ten. These data also featured in a second study, about human thymus T cells.

The sequencing input was thymocytes. The source is a boy in the first two years of life with a congenital heart defect. CDR3s include the opening cysteine and the closing phenylalanine or tryptophan. The D gene is left open where the match is weak. For some rows the clone size is stated as once, few or many, or as a class when expanded; others skip it.

clone size,J gene,V gene,D gene,CDR3 protein,CDR3 DNA
NA,TRBJ2-5,TRBV5-1,TRBD2,CATAGLPQETQYF,TGCGCCACCGCGGGACTACCCCAAGAGACCCAGTACTTC
NA,TRBJ2-1,TRBV5-1,TRBD2,CASSLRTSVPSYNEQFF,TGCGCCAGCAGCTTGAGGACTAGCGTCCCCTCCTACAATGAGCAGTTCTTC
NA,TRBJ2-1,TRBV19,TRBD2,CASSISGRGINEQFF,TGTGCCAGTAGTATTAGCGGGAGAGGGATAAATGAGCAGTTCTTC
NA,TRBJ1-1,TRBV2,NA,CASGEGRRFGTEAFF,TGTGCCAGCGGGGAGGGGCGGCGGTTCGGCACTGAAGCTTTCTTT
NA,TRBJ2-1,TRBV29-1,TRBD2,CSVERLAGGGSSYNEQFF,TGCAGCGTTGAGAGACTAGCGGGAGGGGGGAGCTCCTACAATGAGCAGTTCTTC
NA,TRBJ1-4,TRBV5-8,NA,CASSLKGQPPTTNEKLFF,TGTGCCAGCAGCTTGAAGGGGCAGCCCCCCACAACTAATGAAAAACTGTTTTTT
NA,TRBJ2-5,TRBV4-3,TRBD2,CASSDRGQTGTSGREETQYF,TGCGCCAGCAGCGACAGGGGGCAGACCGGGACTAGCGGGAGAGAAGAGACCCAGTACTTC
NA,TRBJ2-2,TRBV11-2,NA,CASSLGHPGTMKPGELFF,TGTGCCAGCAGCTTAGGCCATCCCGGGACAATGAAACCCGGGGAGCTGTTTTTT
once,TRBJ2-7,TRBV20-1,NA,CSARTPYEQYF,TGCAGTGCGAGGACTCCTTACGAGCAGTACTTC
NA,TRBJ2-1,TRBV5-6,TRBD2,CASVETSGGHHNEQFF,TGTGCCAGCGTGGAGACTAGCGGGGGACACCACAATGAGCAGTTCTTC
once,TRBJ2-1,TRBV5-6,TRBD2,CASSYGTSGSYEQFF,TGTGCCAGCAGCTACGGGACTAGCGGGAGTTATGAGCAGTTCTTC
few,TRBJ2-5,TRBV2,NA,CASSEAERARQGQETQYF,TGTGCCAGCAGTGAAGCCGAAAGGGCCCGTCAGGGCCAAGAGACCCAGTACTTC
NA,TRBJ1-2,TRBV7-9,NA,CASSLGPGVGYTF,TGTGCCAGCAGCTTAGGTCCAGGGGTTGGCTACACCTTC
NA,TRBJ2-3,TRBV7-6,TRBD2,CASSTKTSGDSTDTQYF,TGTGCCAGCAGCACAAAGACTAGCGGGGATTCCACAGATACGCAGTATTTT
NA,TRBJ2-7,TRBV20-1,NA,CSARGLSEQYF,TGCAGTGCTAGGGGACTTTCCGAGCAGTACTTC
NA,TRBJ2-7,TRBV15,TRBD1,CATSVRDRGSYEQYF,TGTGCCACCAGCGTCCGGGACAGGGGGTCCTACGAGCAGTACTTC
NA,TRBJ1-2,TRBV29-1,TRBD1,CSADRGDGYTF,TGCAGCGCCGACAGGGGAGATGGCTACACCTTC
NA,TRBJ2-1,TRBV7-9,TRBD1,CASSSGQEAYNEQFF,TGTGCCAGCAGCTCGGGACAGGAGGCCTACAATGAGCAGTTCTTC
NA,TRBJ2-6,TRBV19,TRBD2,CASLGEGHSGANVLTF,TGTGCCAGTCTTGGGGAGGGTCACTCTGGGGCCAACGTCCTGACTTTC
NA,TRBJ2-7,TRBV27,TRBD1,CASSCRGQGCYEQYF,TGTGCCAGCAGTTGCCGGGGACAGGGGTGTTACGAGCAGTACTTC
NA,TRBJ2-1,TRBV10-3,NA,CAISEVADNEQFF,TGTGCCATCAGTGAAGTAGCGGACAATGAGCAGTTCTTC
NA,TRBJ2-7,TRBV7-8,TRBD2,CASSGLAGASYEQYF,TGTGCCAGCAGCGGCCTAGCGGGAGCCTCCTACGAGCAGTACTTC
NA,TRBJ2-7,TRBV5-1,NA,CASSLATGSYEQYF,TGCGCCAGCAGCTTGGCGACGGGCTCCTACGAGCAGTACTTC
NA,TRBJ2-2,TRBV9,TRBD1,CASSVEGWTGYTGELFF,TGTGCCAGCAGCGTAGAGGGGTGGACAGGGTACACCGGGGAGCTGTTTTTT
once,TRBJ1-5,TRBV27,TRBD1,CASSRQGRESNQPQHF,TGTGCCAGCAGTCGACAGGGACGGGAGAGCAATCAGCCCCAGCATTTT
NA,TRBJ2-7,TRBV18,NA,CASSPGPSSYEQYF,TGTGCCAGCTCACCAGGGCCCAGCTCCTACGAGCAGTACTTC
NA,TRBJ1-1,TRBV23-1,TRBD1,CASSSGQIHTEAFF,TGCGCCAGCAGCTCGGGACAGATCCACACTGAAGCTTTCTTT
NA,TRBJ2-7,TRBV4-2,TRBD1,CASSQEAGGFHEQYF,TGTGCCAGCAGCCAAGAGGCAGGGGGCTTTCACGAGCAGTACTTC
few,TRBJ2-5,TRBV5-1,TRBD2,CASSRPSGRGQETQYF,TGCGCCAGCAGCAGACCGAGCGGGAGGGGGCAAGAGACCCAGTACTTC
NA,TRBJ2-7,TRBV19,NA,CASSNATSYEQYF,TGTGCCAGTAGTAATGCCACATCCTACGAGCAGTACTTC
NA,TRBJ1-2,TRBV5-5,TRBD1,CASSLQGVPLHGYTF,TGTGCCAGCAGCTTACAGGGGGTCCCACTGCACGGCTACACCTTC
once,TRBJ2-3,TRBV4-1,NA,CASSQAETRNDTQYF,TGCGCCAGCAGCCAAGCAGAGACTAGGAACGATACGCAGTATTTT
NA,TRBJ2-1,TRBV27,TRBD2,CASSWGTSGGGYNEQFF,TGTGCCAGCAGTTGGGGGACTAGCGGAGGAGGCTACAATGAGCAGTTCTTC
NA,TRBJ2-3,TRBV4-3,TRBD2,CASSQDMRARGLETDTQYF,TGCGCCAGCAGCCAAGATATGCGAGCAAGGGGACTAGAAACAGATACGCAGTATTTT
few,TRBJ1-5,TRBV19,NA,CASSIIGAAAPQHF,TGTGCCAGTAGTATAATAGGGGCGGCCGCGCCCCAGCATTTT
NA,TRBJ2-3,TRBV15,NA,CATSRDAMILDTQYF,TGTGCCACCAGCAGAGATGCGATGATACTAGATACGCAGTATTTT
NA,TRBJ2-7,TRBV4-3,TRBD2,CASSQDGGSRLAGETYEQYF,TGCGCCAGCAGCCAAGATGGGGGGTCCAGACTAGCGGGGGAGACGTACGAGCAGTACTTC
NA,TRBJ2-7,TRBV25-1,NA,CASSPPSPLRRAYEQYF,TGTGCCAGCAGCCCCCCATCCCCCTTACGCAGGGCCTACGAGCAGTACTTC
NA,TRBJ2-5,TRBV5-4,NA,CASSPKGEGETQYF,TGTGCCAGCAGCCCGAAGGGGGAGGGAGAGACCCAGTACTTC
NA,TRBJ2-7,TRBV6-5,NA,CASSYGGRAEQYF,TGTGCCAGCAGTTACGGCGGCAGGGCCGAGCAGTACTTC
once,TRBJ2-3,TRBV9,NA,CASSVEDGDSPATQYF,TGTGCCAGCAGCGTAGAGGATGGGGACTCGCCAGCTACGCAGTATTTT
NA,TRBJ2-7,TRBV7-8,TRBD1,CASRSRGRQYF,TGTGCCAGCAGGTCCAGGGGGAGGCAGTACTTC
NA,TRBJ1-3,TRBV7-2,TRBD1,CASRGGQGSNTIYF,TGTGCCAGCAGAGGGGGACAGGGATCGAACACCATATATTTT
NA,TRBJ2-3,TRBV18,TRBD2,CASSPGTSGRGSTDTQYF,TGTGCCAGCTCACCCGGGACTAGCGGGAGAGGATCCACAGATACGCAGTATTTT
NA,TRBJ2-5,TRBV5-4,NA,CASSLLGGETQYF,TGTGCCAGCAGCTTGCTGGGCGGGGAGACCCAGTACTTC
NA,TRBJ2-6,TRBV27,TRBD1,CASSLDRARGANVLTF,TGTGCCAGCAGTTTAGACAGGGCGAGAGGGGCCAACGTCCTGACTTTC
NA,TRBJ1-4,TRBV28,NA,CASSFVREPHNEKLFF,TGTGCCAGCAGTTTTGTGAGGGAACCCCATAATGAAAAACTGTTTTTT